This T cell receptor (beta chain) was sequenced for a study of cytomegalovirus exposure and HLA in healthy donors. The study ran its PCR with 60 Vbeta and 13 Jbeta primers. Some clones are missing from TCRdb's copy, which holds only in-frame ones; the method was immunoSEQ multiplex PCR. The sample lists about 170,000 clones, around 73% occurring once. Germline V gene data show CDR1 as SGHRS and CDR2 as YFSETQ. Germline trimming cut 1 base from V and 8 bases from J; bases unmatched to any gene: 6. There are 14 residues in the CDR3. The table lists this clone with a count of one. The chain uses TRBV5-1 and TRBJ1-2, with TRBD1 identical over 9 bases. The sequence derives from a woman aged 18 to 35 in good health and CMV-seropositive. Sequencing input: PBMCs. In nucleotides, the CDR3 is TGCGCCAGCAGCTTGCTACAGGGGGCTGGCGGCTACACCTTC. Translating it yields CASSLLQGAGGYTF.